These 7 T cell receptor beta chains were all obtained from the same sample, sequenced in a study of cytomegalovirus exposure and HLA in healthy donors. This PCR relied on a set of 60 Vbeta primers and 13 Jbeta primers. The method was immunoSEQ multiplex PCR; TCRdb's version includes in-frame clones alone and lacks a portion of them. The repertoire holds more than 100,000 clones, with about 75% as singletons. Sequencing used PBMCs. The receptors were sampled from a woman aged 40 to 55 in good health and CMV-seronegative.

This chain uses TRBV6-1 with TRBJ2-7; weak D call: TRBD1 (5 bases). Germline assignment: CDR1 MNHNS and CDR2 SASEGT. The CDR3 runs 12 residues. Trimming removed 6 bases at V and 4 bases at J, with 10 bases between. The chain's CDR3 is CASSVQDYEQYF. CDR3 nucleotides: TGTGCCAGCAGCGTACAGGATTACGAGCAGTACTTC.

CDR3 in DNA: TGTGCCAGCAGTCCTTTACAGGGGCCCACTGAAGCTTTCTTT. It is translated as CASSPLQGPTEAFF. The J gene is TRBJ1-1, the V gene TRBV28; 7 bases match TRBD1. Unmatched junction bases numbered 7, after V lost 5 bases and J lost 4 bases. The CDR3 extends over 14 amino acids. Germline V gene lookup returns CDR1 MDHEN and CDR2 SYDVKM.

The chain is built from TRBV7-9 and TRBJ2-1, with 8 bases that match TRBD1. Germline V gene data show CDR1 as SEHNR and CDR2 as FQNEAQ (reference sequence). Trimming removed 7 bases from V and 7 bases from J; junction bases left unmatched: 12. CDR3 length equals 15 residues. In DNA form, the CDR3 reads TGTGCCAGCAACATTGTCAGGACAGGGCGAAATGAGCAGTTCTTC. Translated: CASNIVRTGRNEQFF.

The CDR3 coding sequence is TGTGCCAGCAGTGAGCCCCGGAGGACGGAAACTAAGTACTCACCCCTCCACTTT. Translation gives CASSEPRRTETKYSPLHF. The chain recombines TRBV6-1 with TRBJ1-6; D call uncertain. The CDR3 totals 18 residues. The V gene's germline CDR1 is MNHNS and CDR2 SASEGT. Trimming removed 3 bases at V and 10 bases at J, with 25 bases between.

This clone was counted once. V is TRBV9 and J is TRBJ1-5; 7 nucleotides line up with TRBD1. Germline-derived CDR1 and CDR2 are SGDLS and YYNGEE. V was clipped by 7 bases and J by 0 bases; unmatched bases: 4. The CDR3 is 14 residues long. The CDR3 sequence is CASGDRNSNQPQHF. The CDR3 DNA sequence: TGTGCCAGCGGGGACAGAAATAGCAATCAGCCCCAGCATTTT.

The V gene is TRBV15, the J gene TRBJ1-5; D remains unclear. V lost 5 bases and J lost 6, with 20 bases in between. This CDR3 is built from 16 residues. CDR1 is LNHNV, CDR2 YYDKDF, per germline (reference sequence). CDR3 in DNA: TGTGCCACCAGCCCAACCAGTCCAGGAATGGTTCAGCCCCAGCATTTT. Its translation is CATSPTSPGMVQPQHF.

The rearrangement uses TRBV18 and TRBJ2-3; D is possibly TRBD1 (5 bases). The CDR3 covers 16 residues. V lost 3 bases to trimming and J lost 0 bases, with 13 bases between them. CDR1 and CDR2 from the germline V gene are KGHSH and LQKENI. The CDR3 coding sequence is TGTGCCAGCTCACCGACAGAACGAACTAGCACAGATACGCAGTATTTT. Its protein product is CASSPTERTSTDTQYF.